This is a list of T cell receptor beta chains from one sample in a study of CD8 T cells in Susac syndrome. MiXCR was run by TCRdb on the immunoSEQ multiplex PCR reads, yielding one entry per CDR3 protein. The sample contains 150,000 to 200,000 distinct CDR3 sequences, roughly 92% of which appear only once. Sequenced sample: CD4+ T cells from PBMCs. The receptors come from a human donor with multiple sclerosis. The CDR3 runs from the conserved cysteine through the conserved F or W. Fields, in order: D gene, J gene, clone size, V gene, CDR3 DNA, CDR3 protein. D genes are given only for firm matches. The size entry is marked missing in some rows and otherwise reads once, few, many or a size class.

D gene: TRBD2; J gene: TRBJ2-5; clone size: .; V gene: TRBV11-2; CDR3 DNA: TGTGCCAGCAGCTTATCCGGGGGGGCAGGGGAGACCCAGTACTTC; CDR3 protein: CASSLSGGAGETQYF
D gene: TRBD1; J gene: TRBJ1-1; clone size: .; V gene: TRBV18; CDR3 DNA: TGTGCCAGCTCACCGGGACAGGGGTGGAACACTGAAGCTTTCTTT; CDR3 protein: CASSPGQGWNTEAFF
D gene: .; J gene: TRBJ2-2; clone size: .; V gene: TRBV7-2; CDR3 DNA: TGTGCCAGCAGCCCCCGGACATACACCGGGGAGCTGTTTTTT; CDR3 protein: CASSPRTYTGELFF
D gene: TRBD2; J gene: TRBJ2-1; clone size: .; V gene: TRBV23-1; CDR3 DNA: TGCGCCAGCAGTCACCCGCCCAATCGGGAAGCGGGGGGCTCCTACAATGAGCAGTTCTTC; CDR3 protein: CASSHPPNREAGGSYNEQFF
D gene: .; J gene: TRBJ2-7; clone size: .; V gene: TRBV5-1; CDR3 DNA: TGCGCCAGCAGCTCACGCGAGGGCTACGAGCAGTACTTC; CDR3 protein: CASSSREGYEQYF
D gene: .; J gene: TRBJ1-1; clone size: .; V gene: TRBV9; CDR3 DNA: TGTGCCAGCAGCCCCCGGGGGGCCATGAACACTGAAGCTTTCTTT; CDR3 protein: CASSPRGAMNTEAFF
D gene: .; J gene: TRBJ2-2; clone size: .; V gene: TRBV7-2; CDR3 DNA: TGTGCCAGCACCGAGACCCCTAACACCGGGGAGCTGTTTTTT; CDR3 protein: CASTETPNTGELFF
D gene: .; J gene: TRBJ2-1; clone size: .; V gene: TRBV7-7; CDR3 DNA: TGTGCCAGCAGCCGGACCCCCGGACCCATGAGGGGGTCCTACAATGAGCAGTTCTTC; CDR3 protein: CASSRTPGPMRGSYNEQFF
D gene: .; J gene: TRBJ1-4; clone size: .; V gene: TRBV7-9; CDR3 DNA: TGTGCCAGCAGCCCAGACAGGCGTTTAACTAATGAAAAACTGTTTTTT; CDR3 protein: CASSPDRRLTNEKLFF
D gene: .; J gene: TRBJ1-6; clone size: .; V gene: TRBV4-1; CDR3 DNA: TGCGCCAGCAGCCAAGGTGGGGCGGGTTTTGGGACCCTCCACTTT; CDR3 protein: CASSQGGAGFGTLHF
D gene: .; J gene: TRBJ2-5; clone size: .; V gene: TRBV30; CDR3 DNA: TGTGCCTCCTCCGGGACACACCAACCAGGGACCCAGTACTTC; CDR3 protein: CASSGTHQPGTQYF
D gene: .; J gene: TRBJ2-1; clone size: .; V gene: TRBV9; CDR3 DNA: TGTGCCAGCAGCGTAGGGGGGGGGCCCCACAATGAGCAGTTCTTC; CDR3 protein: CASSVGGGPHNEQFF
D gene: .; J gene: TRBJ2-7; clone size: .; V gene: TRBV7-2; CDR3 DNA: TGTGCCAGCAGCTTAGCCCCCCGGGCGGGCTACGAGCAGTACTTC; CDR3 protein: CASSLAPRAGYEQYF
D gene: TRBD1; J gene: TRBJ2-2; clone size: .; V gene: TRBV4-1; CDR3 DNA: TGCGCCAGCAGCCAAGCCGCAGGGGGCTCTGGCACCGGGGAGCTGTTTTTT; CDR3 protein: CASSQAAGGSGTGELFF
D gene: TRBD2; J gene: TRBJ2-1; clone size: .; V gene: TRBV19; CDR3 DNA: TGTGCCAGCCGGAGGCTAGCGGGACCCCGGGATGAGCAGTTCTTC; CDR3 protein: CASRRLAGPRDEQFF
D gene: TRBD1; J gene: TRBJ1-2; clone size: .; V gene: TRBV28; CDR3 DNA: TGTGCCAGCAGTTTAACCCAGGGGGATGGCTACACCTTC; CDR3 protein: CASSLTQGDGYTF
D gene: .; J gene: TRBJ2-1; clone size: .; V gene: TRBV12-3/TRBV12-4; CDR3 DNA: TGTGCCAGCAGTTACGTAGGGGATGAGCAGTTCTTC; CDR3 protein: CASSYVGDEQFF
D gene: TRBD1; J gene: TRBJ1-1; clone size: once; V gene: TRBV4-1; CDR3 DNA: TGCGCCAGCGCCAAGCAGGGGGCGAGGACTGAAGCTTTCTTT; CDR3 protein: CASAKQGARTEAFF
D gene: TRBD2; J gene: TRBJ2-1; clone size: .; V gene: TRBV2; CDR3 DNA: TGTGCCAGCAGTCCTAGCGGGGGGGCAAATCGGCAGTTCTTC; CDR3 protein: CASSPSGGANRQFF
D gene: .; J gene: TRBJ2-2; clone size: once; V gene: TRBV20-1; CDR3 DNA: TGCAGTGCTAGAGTCGGGCCCCCGAACACCGGGGAGCTGTTTTTT; CDR3 protein: CSARVGPPNTGELFF
D gene: .; J gene: TRBJ2-6; clone size: .; V gene: TRBV3-1; CDR3 DNA: TGTGCCAGCAGCCCAACCGGGAACTCTGGGGCCAACGTCCTGACTTTC; CDR3 protein: CASSPTGNSGANVLTF
D gene: TRBD2; J gene: TRBJ2-3; clone size: .; V gene: TRBV5-1; CDR3 DNA: TGCGCCAGCAGCCCTCAAAGCGGGGGAGATACGCAGTATTTT; CDR3 protein: CASSPQSGGDTQYF
D gene: TRBD2; J gene: TRBJ2-3; clone size: .; V gene: TRBV7-3; CDR3 DNA: TGTGCCAGCAGCTTAACGGTGGTTAGCGGGGGTACAGATACGCAGTATTTT; CDR3 protein: CASSLTVVSGGTDTQYF
D gene: .; J gene: TRBJ2-4; clone size: .; V gene: TRBV15; CDR3 DNA: TGTGCCACCAGCAGATATCCAAGGGTATCAAACATTCAGTACTTC; CDR3 protein: CATSRYPRVSNIQYF
D gene: .; J gene: TRBJ1-1; clone size: .; V gene: TRBV28; CDR3 DNA: TGTGCCAGCAGTTTTTATGCGGGCGAAGCTTTCTTT; CDR3 protein: CASSFYAGEAFF
D gene: .; J gene: TRBJ1-3; clone size: .; V gene: TRBV20-1; CDR3 DNA: TGCAGTGCTAGAGCCTCAGGACTTGAGGACGGAAACACCATATATTTT; CDR3 protein: CSARASGLEDGNTIYF